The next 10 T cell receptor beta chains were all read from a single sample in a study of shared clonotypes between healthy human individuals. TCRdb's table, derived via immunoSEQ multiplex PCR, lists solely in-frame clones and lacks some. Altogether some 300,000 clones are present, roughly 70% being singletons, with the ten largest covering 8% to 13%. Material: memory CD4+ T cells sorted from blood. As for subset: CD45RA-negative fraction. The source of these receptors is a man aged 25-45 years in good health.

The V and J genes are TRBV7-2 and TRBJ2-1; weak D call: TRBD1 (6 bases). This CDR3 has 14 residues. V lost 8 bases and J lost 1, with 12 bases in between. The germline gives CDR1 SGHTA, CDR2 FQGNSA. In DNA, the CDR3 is TGTGCCAGCCGAACAGGGAGATCCTACAATGAGCAGTTCTTC. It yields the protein CASRTGRSYNEQFF. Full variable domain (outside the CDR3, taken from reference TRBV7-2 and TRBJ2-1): GAGVSQSPSNKVTEKGKDVELRCDPISGHTALYWYRQSLGQGLEFLIYFQGNSAPDKSGLPSDRFSAERTGGSVSTLTIQRTQQEDSAVYLCASRTGRSYNEQFFGPGTRLTVL.

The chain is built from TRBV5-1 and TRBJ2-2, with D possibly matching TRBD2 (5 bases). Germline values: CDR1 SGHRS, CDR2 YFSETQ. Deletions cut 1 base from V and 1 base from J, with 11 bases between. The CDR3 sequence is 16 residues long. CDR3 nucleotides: TGCGCCAGCAGCTTGAGGCGGGCAGAGAACACCGGGGAGCTGTTTTTT. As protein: CASSLRRAENTGELFF. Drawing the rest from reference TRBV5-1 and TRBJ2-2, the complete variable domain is KAGVTQTPRYLIKTRGQQVTLSCSPISGHRSVSWYQQTPGQGLQFLFEYFSETQRNKGNFPGRFSGRQFSNSRSEMNVSTLELGDSALYLCASSLRRAENTGELFFGEGSRLTVL.

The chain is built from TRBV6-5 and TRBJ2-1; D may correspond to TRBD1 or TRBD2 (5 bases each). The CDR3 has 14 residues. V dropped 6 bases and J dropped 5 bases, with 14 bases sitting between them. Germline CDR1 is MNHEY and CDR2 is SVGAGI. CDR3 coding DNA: TGTGCCAGCAGAGCCCCCGGGGCACACAATGAGCAGTTCTTC. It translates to CASRAPGAHNEQFF.

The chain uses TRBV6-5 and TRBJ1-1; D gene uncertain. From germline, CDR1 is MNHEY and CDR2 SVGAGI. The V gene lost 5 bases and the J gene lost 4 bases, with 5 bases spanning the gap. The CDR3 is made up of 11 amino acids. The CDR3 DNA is TGTGCCAGCAGTGGTCGCACTGAAGCTTTCTTT. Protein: CASSGRTEAFF.

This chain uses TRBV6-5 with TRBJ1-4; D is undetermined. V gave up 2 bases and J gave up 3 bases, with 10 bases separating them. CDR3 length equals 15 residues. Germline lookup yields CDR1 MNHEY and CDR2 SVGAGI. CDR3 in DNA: TGTGCCAGCAGTTACCGCAGGCAGCCTAATGAAAAACTGTTTTTT. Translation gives CASSYRRQPNEKLFF.

DNA for the CDR3: TGCGCCAGCAGCTTGGCAAATGAGCAGTTCTTC. Protein sequence: CASSLANEQFF. The gene calls are TRBV5-1 and TRBJ2-1; D unresolved. This CDR3 spans 11 amino acids. CDR1 and CDR2 (germline): SGHRS, YFSETQ. Trimming took 0 bases from V and 7 from J, leaving 2 bases between them.

For the CDR3, the DNA is TGTGCCAGCAGCGCGGGGCTAGCGGGGGTCACAGATACGCAGTATTTT. Its protein product is CASSAGLAGVTDTQYF. The chain is built from TRBV9 and TRBJ2-3, with TRBD2 matching over 10 bases. Trimming cost V 3 bases and J 2 bases; bases outside gene matches: 6. The V gene's germline CDR1 is SGDLS and CDR2 YYNGEE. CDR3 length: 16 amino acids.

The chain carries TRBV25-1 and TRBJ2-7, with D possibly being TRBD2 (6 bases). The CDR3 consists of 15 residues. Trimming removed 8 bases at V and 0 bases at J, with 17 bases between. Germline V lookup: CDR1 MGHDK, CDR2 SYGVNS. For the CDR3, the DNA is TGTGCCAGCCAAACCATAGCGGAGGGCTCCTACGAGCAGTACTTC. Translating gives CASQTIAEGSYEQYF.

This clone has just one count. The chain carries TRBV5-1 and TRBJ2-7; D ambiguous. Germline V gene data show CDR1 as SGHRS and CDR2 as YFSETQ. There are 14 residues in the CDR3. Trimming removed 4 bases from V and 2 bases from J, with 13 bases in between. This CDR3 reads CASSITTAPYEQYF. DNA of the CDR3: TGCGCCAGCAGCATAACGACGGCTCCCTACGAGCAGTACTTC.

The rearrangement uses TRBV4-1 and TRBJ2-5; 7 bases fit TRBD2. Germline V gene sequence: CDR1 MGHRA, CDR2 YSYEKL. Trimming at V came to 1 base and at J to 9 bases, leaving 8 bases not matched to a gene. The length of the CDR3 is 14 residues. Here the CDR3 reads CASSQVGDGRSQYF. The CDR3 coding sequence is TGCGCCAGCAGCCAAGTTGGGGACGGGAGGTCCCAGTACTTC.